These 32 T cell receptor beta chains came from one sample sequenced in a study of technical replicates of blood from a few donors (dated by TCRdb to the late 2010s). Library prep was done by the immunoSEQ multiplex PCR assay. Drawn from immuneACCESS, this table holds only the in-frame rearrangements with V and J called that TCRdb kept. Clones are partly lost; checked studies trace under half to an unresolved V gene and leave the rest unexplained. The table for this sample lists about 93,000 clones; 95% of them were counted only once. In total, the top ten clones hold 0.26% of the sample. Sequencing was carried out using T cells isolated from PBMCs. These receptors originate from a human donor in good health.

V is TRBV27 and J is TRBJ1-5; TRBD1 might be the D (6 bases). The germline V and J ends were trimmed by 4 bases and 5 bases, with 15 bases remaining between them. This CDR3 has 15 amino acids. Per the germline V gene, CDR1 is MNHEY and CDR2 is SMNVEV (reference sequence). The CDR3 loop is CASSSRGDPDQPQHF. CDR3 nucleotides: TGTGCCAGCAGTTCCAGGGGCGATCCGGATCAGCCCCAGCATTTT.

This chain links TRBV4-2 with TRBJ2-2; TRBD1 aligns across 9 bases. This CDR3 contains 16 residues. Trimming took 0 bases from V and 7 from J; bases not matched to a gene: 6. The germline gives CDR1 LGHNA, CDR2 YNFKEQ. DNA for the CDR3: TGTGCCAGCAGCCAAGATTCACAGGGGGCTGTCGGGGAGCTGTTTTTT. It specifies CASSQDSQGAVGELFF.

The V gene is TRBV10-2, the J gene TRBJ1-4, with 8 bases fitting TRBD1. Germline CDR1 is WSHSY and CDR2 is SAAADI. V gave up 4 bases and J gave up 3 bases; unmatched junction bases: 4. The CDR3 is 15 amino acids. DNA for the CDR3: TGCGCCAGCAGTGGGACAGGGATGCCTAATGAAAAACTGTTTTTT. Residues: CASSGTGMPNEKLFF.

This rearrangement joins TRBV7-9 to TRBJ2-1; 11 bases are shared with TRBD1. The CDR3 covers 14 residues. V lost 4 bases to trimming and J lost 6 bases; unmatched junction nucleotides: 2. In germline, CDR1 is SEHNR, CDR2 FQNEAQ (reference sequence). CDR3 nucleotide sequence: TGTGCCAGCAGCTATGGGACAGGGGGCAATGAGCAGTTCTTC. As protein: CASSYGTGGNEQFF.

The chain uses TRBV2 and TRBJ2-1; TRBD2 aligns across 7 bases. There are 14 residues in the CDR3. V lost 8 bases to trimming and J lost 0 bases; unmatched junction nucleotides: 4. Germline V gene data show CDR1 as SNHLY and CDR2 as FYNNEI. CDR3 nucleotide sequence: TGTGCCAGCCCTAGCGGCCGCTCCTACAATGAGCAGTTCTTC. Protein sequence: CASPSGRSYNEQFF.

The V call is TRBV28, the J call TRBJ2-1; no reliable D call. The germline CDR1 and CDR2 sequences are MDHEN and SYDVKM. V was trimmed by 6 bases and J by 7 bases, leaving 13 bases between them. The CDR3 consists of 13 residues. The CDR3 sequence: CASRPGSANEQFF. DNA of the CDR3: TGTGCCAGCAGGCCCGGGTCTGCGAATGAGCAGTTCTTC. The full variable domain, completed using reference TRBV28 and TRBJ2-1, is DVKVTQSSRYLVKRTGEKVFLECVQDMDHENMFWYRQDPGLGLRLIYFSYDVKMKEKGDIPEGYSVSREKKERFSLILESASTNQTSMYLCASRPGSANEQFFGPGTRLTVL.

The rearrangement joins TRBV7-9 to TRBJ2-1; D remains unclear. The CDR3 is made up of 13 amino acids. Germline CDR1 and CDR2: SEHNR and FQNEAQ (reference sequence). Trimming removed 5 bases at V and 15 bases at J, with 20 bases between. The CDR3 nucleotides are TGTGCCAGCAGCCTAGGTCTGAACATCACAAGGTTCTTC. This translates into CASSLGLNITRFF.

The V and J genes are TRBV4-1 and TRBJ2-1, with 9 nucleotides matching TRBD2. The J segment lost 5 bases and the V segment lost 1 base, leaving 6 bases of the junction unmatched. Germline-derived CDR1 and CDR2 are MGHRA and YSYEKL. CDR3 size: 16 residues. The CDR3 sequence is CASSQVGGGADNEQFF. Here the CDR3 DNA reads TGCGCCAGCAGCCAAGTAGGCGGGGGGGCCGACAATGAGCAGTTCTTC.

The chain combines TRBV15 with TRBJ2-2; 10 bases align to TRBD1. Germline loops: CDR1 LNHNV, CDR2 YYDKDF (reference sequence). V lost 3 bases to trimming and J lost 4 bases; unmatched junction nucleotides: 5. This CDR3 is built from 16 residues. In DNA form, the CDR3 reads TGTGCCACCAGCAGCCCAGGGACAGGGGTCACCGGGGAGCTGTTTTTT. This gives the protein CATSSPGTGVTGELFF.

This chain joins TRBV5-8 and TRBJ2-5, with D possibly matching TRBD1 (6 bases). V lost 6 bases and J lost 0, with 21 bases in between. Germline CDR1 reads SGHTS; CDR2 reads YDEGEE. This CDR3 has 17 residues. The CDR3 DNA reads TGTGCCAGCAACGACCTGCGGACAGCTTGGTACCAAGAGACCCAGTACTTC. This gives the protein CASNDLRTAWYQETQYF.

This chain uses TRBV6-5 with TRBJ2-6; D gene unclear. This CDR3 has 15 residues. With 5 bases removed from V and 0 bases from J, the gap between germline ends came to 8 bases. CDR1 and CDR2 (germline): MNHEY, SVGAGI. This CDR3 is CASSLPGSGANVLTF. CDR3 coding DNA: TGTGCCAGCAGTCTCCCCGGCTCTGGGGCCAACGTCCTGACTTTC.

This clone was seen just once. This chain uses TRBV6-1 with TRBJ2-3; the D gene is possibly TRBD2 (6 bases). The germline gives CDR1 MNHNS, CDR2 SASEGT. Trimming took off 6 bases at V and 5 bases at J, with 15 bases between the two ends. The CDR3 is made up of 14 amino acids. The CDR3 bases are TGTGCCAGCAGGATGGACAAGGGAGGAGATACGCAGTATTTT. The encoded protein is CASRMDKGGDTQYF.

The chain combines TRBV6-5 with TRBJ2-3; the D is unclear. Trimming removed 5 bases from V and 2 bases from J, with 8 bases in between. Germline values: CDR1 MNHEY, CDR2 SVGAGI. CDR3 length: 13 residues. The CDR3, as DNA: TGTGCCAGCAGTCCAAGCAACACAGATACGCAGTATTTT. The encoded protein is CASSPSNTDTQYF.

The chain recombines TRBV27 with TRBJ1-1; D gene ambiguous. The germline gives CDR1 MNHEY, CDR2 SMNVEV (reference sequence). CDR3 length equals 13 residues. The germline V and J ends were trimmed by 5 bases and 5 bases, with 12 bases remaining between them. The CDR3 bases are TGTGCCAGCAGTCCCCTGACGGGGACTGAAGCTTTCTTT. This codes for CASSPLTGTEAFF.

This sequence joins TRBV7-6 and TRBJ1-1; 8 nucleotides align to TRBD1. The CDR3 is 17 residues long. Per germline, CDR1 SGHVS and CDR2 FNYEAQ. After removal of 0 bases from V and 0 bases from J, the junction contained 6 bases not matched to a gene. In nucleotides, the CDR3 is TGTGCCAGCAGCTTAGCCACAGGGGGTCGAATGAACACTGAAGCTTTCTTT. Its translation: CASSLATGGRMNTEAFF.

The rearrangement uses TRBV5-1 and TRBJ2-7, with TRBD1 as a possible D gene (6 bases). The CDR3 contains 14 residues. CDR1 is SGHRS and CDR2 is YFSETQ in the germline V gene. V was cut by 1 base and J by 5 bases, with 13 bases left in between. This chain's CDR3 is CASSLFRGGNEQYF. For the CDR3, the DNA is TGCGCCAGCAGCTTGTTCAGGGGCGGAAACGAGCAGTACTTC.

The rearrangement joins TRBV11-1 to TRBJ2-7; 9 bases fit TRBD1. This CDR3 is 14 amino acids long. CDR1 is SGHAT, CDR2 FQDESV, per germline (reference sequence). V lost 6 bases, J lost 5 bases, and 8 bases stayed unmatched. This chain's CDR3 is CASSSTTGGDEQYF. DNA of the CDR3: TGTGCCAGCAGTTCCACGACAGGGGGTGACGAGCAGTACTTC.

The chain uses TRBV2 and TRBJ2-3, with D tentatively TRBD2 (5 bases). V lost 1 base and J 3 bases, leaving 11 bases between the germline ends. Germline V gene sequence: CDR1 SNHLY, CDR2 FYNNEI. This CDR3 spans 15 amino acids. The CDR3 bases are TGTGCCAGCAGTGAAGGTTGGCGGGTGACAGATACGCAGTATTTT. It yields the protein CASSEGWRVTDTQYF. Supplemented by reference TRBV2 and TRBJ2-3, the full variable domain reads EPEVTQTPSHQVTQMGQEVILRCVPISNHLYFYWYRQILGQKVEFLVSFYNNEISEKSEIFDDQFSVERPDGSNFTLKIRSTKLEDSAMYFCASSEGWRVTDTQYFGPGTRLTVL.

The chain employs TRBV4-1 and TRBJ1-5, with a tentative D call TRBD1 (5 bases). Germline V gene data show CDR1 as MGHRA and CDR2 as YSYEKL. The CDR3 is made up of 15 amino acids. Trimming shortened V by 0 bases and J by 5 bases, and 11 bases separated the two germline ends. For the CDR3, the DNA is TGCGCCAGCAGCCAAGAATTAGGAGGGGATCAGCCCCAGCATTTT. It is translated as CASSQELGGDQPQHF.

In this sample, this clone turned up a few times. The V gene is TRBV30, the J gene TRBJ1-1, with D possibly TRBD1 on 5 matching bases. This CDR3 has 14 residues. Germline V gene data show CDR1 as GTSNPN and CDR2 as SVGIG (reference sequence). Trimming took 2 bases from V and 4 from J, leaving 14 bases between them. CDR3 in amino acids: CAWSLGVLGTEAFF. DNA for the CDR3: TGTGCCTGGAGTCTAGGGGTGCTGGGCACTGAAGCTTTCTTT.

The chain uses TRBV27 and TRBJ2-7, with 13 bases identical to TRBD2. The CDR3 spans 15 residues. The ends lost 5 bases at V and 2 bases at J; junction bases unmatched: 3. The germline V gene has CDR1 MNHEY and CDR2 SMNVEV (reference sequence). The CDR3 DNA is TGTGCCAGCAGTGTCGGACTAGCGGGAGCCTACGAGCAGTACTTC. The encoded protein is CASSVGLAGAYEQYF.

V usage is TRBV13 and J usage is TRBJ2-7, with D tentatively TRBD2 (7 bases). Trimming cost V 4 bases and J 3 bases, with 16 bases left between them. Germline assignment: CDR1 PRHDT and CDR2 FYEKMQ (reference sequence). The CDR3 has 15 residues. CDR3 nucleotide sequence: TGTGCCAGCAGCTCCGGGGGGCAGCGATACTACGAGCAGTACTTC. It is translated as CASSSGGQRYYEQYF.

This chain connects TRBV28 to TRBJ1-2; 8 bases are shared with TRBD1. The V gene's germline CDR1 is MDHEN and CDR2 SYDVKM. The ends lost 5 bases at V and 6 bases at J; junction bases unmatched: 14. CDR3 length: 16 amino acids. The CDR3: CASSPPPHRGKDGYTF. The CDR3 region has the DNA TGTGCCAGCAGTCCTCCGCCCCACAGGGGGAAAGATGGCTACACCTTC.

The J gene is TRBJ1-1, the V gene TRBV2; 7 positions agree with TRBD1. This CDR3 is 14 amino acids long. Trimming cost V 6 bases and J 4 bases; bases outside gene matches: 8. Germline V CDR1 and CDR2: SNHLY, FYNNEI. CDR3 sequence: CASRRGRFPTEAFF. The CDR3 DNA reads TGTGCCAGCAGGAGGGGGCGATTTCCCACTGAAGCTTTCTTT.

J is TRBJ2-1 and V is TRBV19, with 10 bases lining up with TRBD2. V trimming: 5 bases; J trimming: 3 bases; junction bases outside the gene matches: 4. Germline V gene sequence: CDR1 LNHDA, CDR2 SQIVND (reference sequence). The CDR3 is 15 amino acids. CDR3 in DNA: TGTGCCAGTAGTCTGCCTAGCGGGAGCTACAATGAGCAGTTCTTC. It yields the protein CASSLPSGSYNEQFF.

The chain uses TRBV18 and TRBJ2-7; 9 nucleotides line up with TRBD2. This CDR3 spans 14 amino acids. Trimming cost V 2 bases and J 6 bases; bases outside gene matches: 5. The germline V gene has CDR1 KGHSH and CDR2 LQKENI. The CDR3 sequence is CASSPTSGPIEQYF. The CDR3 nucleotides read TGTGCCAGCTCACCAACTAGCGGGCCGATCGAGCAGTACTTC.

This chain links TRBV11-2 with TRBJ2-5; 13 bases are shared with TRBD2. This CDR3 region has 17 residues. Looked up from germline, CDR1 is SGHAT and CDR2 is FQNNGV. The trim removed 2 bases at V and 7 bases at J, leaving 10 bases unmatched. This CDR3 is CASSLTGLAGAGVTQYF. Written as DNA, the CDR3 is TGTGCCAGCAGCTTAACAGGACTAGCGGGAGCGGGGGTGACCCAGTACTTC. Supplemented by reference TRBV11-2 and TRBJ2-5, the full variable domain reads EAGVAQSPRYKIIEKRQSVAFWCNPISGHATLYWYQQILGQGPKLLIQFQNNGVVDDSQLPKDRFSAERLKGVDSTLKIQPAKLEDSAVYLCASSLTGLAGAGVTQYFGPGTRLLVL.

The gene calls are TRBV7-9 and TRBJ2-1; TRBD2 matches 9 bases. This CDR3 has 15 residues. Germline-derived CDR1 and CDR2 are SEHNR and FQNEAQ (reference sequence). V gave up 5 bases and J gave up 1 base; unmatched junction bases: 3. The DNA for the CDR3 is TGTGCCAGCAGCGGGAGCGGGAGGTCCTACAATGAGCAGTTCTTC. Protein sequence: CASSGSGRSYNEQFF.

This clone was seen a handful of times. The chain employs TRBV5-1 and TRBJ1-1; D unclear. V dropped 2 bases and J dropped 2 bases, with 16 bases sitting between them. From germline, CDR1 is SGHRS and CDR2 YFSETQ. CDR3 size: 16 residues. The DNA of the CDR3 is TGCGCCAGCAGCTTCTGGGAACTAGCCTCCAACACTGAAGCTTTCTTT. Its protein is CASSFWELASNTEAFF.

This clone appeared once. The V and J genes are TRBV4-1 and TRBJ1-4, with D perhaps TRBD1 (5 bases). The CDR3 spans 15 residues. V gave up 5 bases and J gave up 6 bases, with 16 bases separating them. CDR1 and CDR2 from the germline V gene are MGHRA and YSYEKL. CDR3 sequence reads: CASSGLGGGDEKLFF. The CDR3 bases are TGCGCCAGCAGCGGACTAGGCGGGGGAGATGAAAAACTGTTTTTT.

This sequence joins TRBV14 and TRBJ2-1, with TRBD2 matching over 7 bases. The CDR3 is made up of 15 amino acids. Germline CDR1 and CDR2: SGHDN and FVKESK. The J segment lost 4 bases and the V segment lost 3 bases, leaving 6 bases of the junction unmatched. CDR3: CASSHWGGNYNEQFF. The DNA of the CDR3 is TGTGCCAGCAGCCATTGGGGGGGGAATTACAATGAGCAGTTCTTC.

This chain connects TRBV5-1 to TRBJ2-1; D is possibly TRBD2 (6 bases). Per germline, CDR1 SGHRS and CDR2 YFSETQ. Trimming took off 4 bases at V and 0 bases at J, with 17 bases between the two ends. This CDR3 is built from 17 residues. The CDR3 reads CASSPRAGSSSYNEQFF. CDR3 DNA: TGCGCCAGCAGCCCCCGAGCGGGCTCGAGCTCCTACAATGAGCAGTTCTTC.